This is a list of T cell receptor beta chains from one sample in a study of T cells in localized non-small cell lung cancer. Assay used: immunoSEQ multiplex PCR; TCRdb lists only in-frame clones, some missing. The sample holds more than 35,000 clones, more than 90% seen once. Material: peripheral blood, obtained before any cancer treatment. The receptors come from a female donor over 55 with stage I lung adenocarcinoma. CDR3s include the opening cysteine and the closing phenylalanine or tryptophan. Fields, in order: V gene, J gene, clone size, D gene, CDR3 DNA, CDR3 protein. A D gene is named only where the DNA matches it firmly. The size entry is marked missing in some rows and otherwise reads once, few, many or a size class.

TRBV27	TRBJ2-5	-	TRBD1	TGTGCCAGCAGGCGACAGGGGACGGAGACCCAGTACTTC	CASRRQGTETQYF
TRBV19	TRBJ1-2	-	TRBD1	TGTGCCAGTAACCCCGGGACAGGGTTTCGCTATGGCTACACCTTC	CASNPGTGFRYGYTF
TRBV6-5	TRBJ2-7	-	-	TGTGCCAGCAAGGGCCGGGTCGCCTACGAGCAGTACTTC	CASKGRVAYEQYF
TRBV6-4	TRBJ2-2	-	-	TGTGCCAGCAGTGATCGAGGGGCTTCGAACACCGGGGAGCTGTTTTTT	CASSDRGASNTGELFF
TRBV13	TRBJ2-5	-	-	TGTGCCAGCAGCCCAAGGGGGGGGAGGCCGGAGACCCAGTACTTC	CASSPRGGRPETQYF
TRBV5-1	TRBJ1-1	-	-	TGCGCCAGCAGCCTGTCGGTCCTGAACACTGAAGCTTTCTTT	CASSLSVLNTEAFF
TRBV5-4	TRBJ2-2	-	TRBD2	TGTGCCAGCCAAGGCTCCAACGTCCGGGGAGGGTACACCGGGGAGCTGTTTTTT	CASQGSNVRGGYTGELFF
TRBV6-5	TRBJ1-5	-	-	TGTGCCAGCAGCCGGACGTCCCTCAGTGATCAGCCCCAGCATTTT	CASSRTSLSDQPQHF
TRBV6-1	TRBJ1-2	-	-	TGTGCCAGCAGTGAACAAGAACTAGGGGACTATGGCTACACCTTC	CASSEQELGDYGYTF
TRBV5-1	TRBJ2-3	-	-	TGCGCCAGCAGCCTCCTACCTCGCGGTACAGATACGCAGTATTTT	CASSLLPRGTDTQYF
TRBV13	TRBJ1-1	-	TRBD1	TGTGCCAGCAGCCCATCGACAGGGGGGTCTGAAGCTTTCTTT	CASSPSTGGSEAFF
TRBV5-4	TRBJ2-5	once	TRBD2	TGTGCCAGCAGCTTGGACGGGGGGAACCAAGAGACCCAGTACTTC	CASSLDGGNQETQYF
TRBV4-2	TRBJ1-1	-	-	TGTGCCAGCAGCCAAGCGGCCCGGATGGCTGAAGCTTTCTTT	CASSQAARMAEAFF
TRBV18	TRBJ1-6	-	TRBD1	TGTGCCAGCTCACCGGCAGGGGGTAAGAATTCACCCCTCCACTTT	CASSPAGGKNSPLHF
TRBV9	TRBJ1-4	-	-	TGTGCCAGCAGCGTAGGGACTGATCATGAAAAACTGTTTTTT	CASSVGTDHEKLFF
TRBV28	TRBJ2-5	-	-	TGTGCCAGCAGTTTAAGAGGGTACGGCCAAGAGACCCAGTACTTC	CASSLRGYGQETQYF
TRBV11-2	TRBJ2-4	-	TRBD1	TGTGCCAGCAGACCGGCTTTACAGACAGGGGGTAAAGACATTCAGTACTTC	CASRPALQTGGKDIQYF
TRBV6-5	TRBJ1-5	-	-	TGTGCCAGCAGTTACGGGGTGGGCAATCAGCCCCAGCATTTT	CASSYGVGNQPQHF
TRBV11-2	TRBJ2-3	-	-	TGTGCCAGCAGCCCTGCGAATACGCAGTATTTT	CASSPANTQYF
TRBV28	TRBJ1-6	few	-	TGTGCCAGCTCCCCCCCGGGCGGACGCGGGGATTCACCCCTCCACTTT	CASSPPGGRGDSPLHF
TRBV5-4	TRBJ1-6	-	TRBD1	TGTGCCAGCAGCTTGGATCTACCCGGGACAGGGGTCTATAATTCACCCCTCCACTTT	CASSLDLPGTGVYNSPLHF
TRBV6-6	TRBJ1-2	-	-	TGTGCCAGCAGTTACGGCTTCAGGGACGTTGGCTACACCTTC	CASSYGFRDVGYTF
TRBV6-4	TRBJ2-2	-	-	TGTGCCAGCAGTGTAGACAGAAACACCGGGGAGCTGTTTTTT	CASSVDRNTGELFF
TRBV6-1	TRBJ2-4	-	-	TGTGCCAGCAGTGAAGATCGGGCAGGTAACATTCAGTACTTC	CASSEDRAGNIQYF
TRBV19	TRBJ1-1	-	-	TGTGCCAGTAGTATTGCAGGGGCGAACACTGAAGCTTTCTTT	CASSIAGANTEAFF
TRBV5-6	TRBJ1-2	-	TRBD1	TGTGCCAGCAGCCCCACTCCGGACAGGGGCTATGGCTACACCTTC	CASSPTPDRGYGYTF
TRBV4-1	TRBJ1-5	-	TRBD1	TGCGCCAGCAGCCCCCCTTTGGGACAGAACCTTAATCAGCCCCAGCATTTT	CASSPPLGQNLNQPQHF
TRBV2	TRBJ2-5	-	TRBD2	TGTGCCAGCAGCCGACTAGCGGGGGGGCAAGAGACCCAGTACTTC	CASSRLAGGQETQYF
TRBV14	TRBJ2-3	-	-	TGTGCCAGCAGCCATCCGGGATCGGTGACCGATACGCAGTATTTT	CASSHPGSVTDTQYF